The 13 T cell receptor beta chains listed next were all sequenced from one sample in a study of T cell changes during pregnancy in multiple sclerosis. The data were produced by immunoSEQ multiplex PCR, yet TCRdb's version contains in-frame clones alone and is incomplete. The table lists roughly 89,000 clones, 94% of them singletons. The material was peripheral blood, obtained in the third trimester of pregnancy. The receptor source for this set is a female donor with multiple sclerosis, enrolled in a pregnancy study.

As DNA, the CDR3 is TGTGCCAGCAGTGAAGGGACATCTAATCAGCCCCAGCATTTT. Its protein product is CASSEGTSNQPQHF. The gene calls are TRBV2 and TRBJ1-5, with D tentatively TRBD1 (5 bases). CDR1 is SNHLY and CDR2 is FYNNEI in the germline V gene. The V gene lost 1 base and the J gene lost 4 bases, with 8 bases spanning the gap. CDR3 length: 14 residues.

The rearrangement uses TRBV19 and TRBJ2-2, with a tentative D call TRBD1 (5 bases). The CDR3 is made up of 16 amino acids. The V gene's germline CDR1 is LNHDA and CDR2 SQIVND (reference sequence). Trimming pared 10 bases from V and 1 base from J, leaving 19 bases between. The chain's CDR3 is CATLGGWTLNTGELFF. The CDR3 nucleotides are TGTGCCACCCTGGGTGGGTGGACACTGAACACCGGGGAGCTGTTTTTT.

The genes are TRBV27 and TRBJ2-3; TRBD2 aligns across 13 bases. Germline CDR1 reads MNHEY; CDR2 reads SMNVEV (reference sequence). With V trimmed by 6 bases and J by 6 bases, 12 bases remained unmatched. CDR3 length: 17 residues. CDR3 region: CASRSLGTSGNKDTQYF. CDR3 DNA sequence: TGTGCCAGCAGATCCCTAGGGACTAGCGGGAATAAGGATACGCAGTATTTT.

The gene calls are TRBV21-1 and TRBJ1-5; TRBD1 was called by the table and not checked on the DNA. TRBV21-1 counts as a pseudogene. This CDR3 contains 17 residues. The CDR3 is CASSDRDRGIGNQPQHF. The DNA for the CDR3 is TGTGCCAGCAGCGATCGGGACAGGGGGATTGGCAATCAGCCCCAGCATTTT.

This clone was detected once. V is TRBV28 and J is TRBJ2-1, with 7 nucleotides matching TRBD1. The CDR3 runs 15 residues. Germline V gives CDR1 MDHEN, CDR2 SYDVKM. V lost 4 bases and J lost 7; bases outside the gene matches: 10. The CDR3 reads CASSSGQFMWNEQFF. In DNA, the CDR3 is TGTGCCAGCAGTTCGGGACAGTTTATGTGGAATGAGCAGTTCTTC.

The V call is TRBV19, the J call TRBJ2-5; 13 bases map to TRBD2. The ends lost 8 bases at V and 5 bases at J; junction bases unmatched: 8. Germline lookup yields CDR1 LNHDA and CDR2 SQIVND (reference sequence). There are 15 residues in the CDR3. CDR3 sequence reads: CASGRGLAGSETQYF. In DNA, the CDR3 is TGTGCCAGTGGGAGGGGACTAGCGGGATCGGAGACCCAGTACTTC.

V usage is TRBV28 and J usage is TRBJ1-2; D ambiguous. There are 13 residues in the CDR3. V dropped 7 bases and J dropped 7 bases, with 16 bases sitting between them. Germline assignment: CDR1 MDHEN and CDR2 SYDVKM. CDR3 nucleotides: TGTGCCAGCACCCGAACGAGCGTAGGTGGCTACACCTTC. Its protein product is CASTRTSVGGYTF.

This clone has just one count. The chain combines TRBV7-9 with TRBJ1-1; TRBD1 is a possible D gene (6 bases). V was shortened by 1 base and J by 10 bases, with 13 bases between the two germline ends. The CDR3 loop spans 13 amino acids. Germline CDR1 SEHNR, CDR2 FQNEAQ (reference sequence). CDR3 loop: CASSLVEGGSAFF. The CDR3 nucleotides read TGTGCCAGCAGCTTAGTAGAGGGGGGGTCAGCTTTCTTT.

The chain uses TRBV7-2 and TRBJ1-1, with 8 bases lining up with TRBD1. Germline V gene lookup returns CDR1 SGHTA and CDR2 FQGNSA. The CDR3 contains 13 residues. The V segment lost 3 bases and the J segment 4 bases; nucleotides outside the gene matches: 1. The CDR3: CASSLDRATEAFF. CDR3 in DNA: TGTGCCAGCAGCTTGGACAGGGCCACTGAAGCTTTCTTT.

The chain couples TRBV27 to TRBJ2-2, with 10 bases matching TRBD2. J lost 6 bases, V lost 0 bases, and 19 bases had no gene match. Germline CDR1 MNHEY, CDR2 SMNVEV (reference sequence). The CDR3 covers 21 residues. The CDR3 region has the DNA TGTGCCAGCAGTTTATCGGGAAGACTAGCGGGCGTTAAGGGGAAGGCCGGGGAGCTGTTTTTT. Translating gives CASSLSGRLAGVKGKAGELFF.

The chain joins TRBV28 to TRBJ1-2, with D perhaps matching TRBD1 (5 bases). CDR1 and CDR2 (germline): MDHEN, SYDVKM. The CDR3 spans 13 residues. V lost 10 bases and J lost 4, with 16 bases in between. Here the CDR3 reads CAIRSVGGYGYTF. CDR3 sequence (DNA): TGTGCCATCCGTAGCGTCGGGGGCTATGGCTACACCTTC.

The rearrangement uses TRBV19 and TRBJ1-4, with 7 bases that match TRBD1. This CDR3 is 14 amino acids long. Germline trimming cut 3 bases from V and 7 bases from J; bases unmatched to any gene: 5. Germline V lookup: CDR1 LNHDA, CDR2 SQIVND (reference sequence). The CDR3 loop is CASSITGVTEKLFF. The CDR3, as DNA: TGTGCCAGTAGTATCACAGGGGTTACTGAAAAACTGTTTTTT.

The CDR3 sequence is CASSRTPGLAVSGANVLTF. CDR3 bases: TGTGCCAGTAGTAGAACCCCGGGACTAGCGGTCTCTGGGGCCAACGTCCTGACTTTC. The chain combines TRBV19 with TRBJ2-6, with TRBD2 matching over 11 bases. Unmatched junction bases numbered 8, after V lost 4 bases and J lost 0 bases. The CDR3 sequence is 19 residues long. CDR1 and CDR2 from the germline V gene are LNHDA and SQIVND (reference sequence).